These 10 T cell receptor beta chains came from one sample sequenced in a study of T-cell memory formation after mild COVID-19 listed by TCRdb under 2021. Library preparation used 5' RACE. Sequencing was carried out with an Illumina NovaSeq 6000. TCRdb trimmed the raw reads at Q25, called clones with MiXCR and kept productive beta chains. Each entry is one CDR3 protein sequence, shown with its most common DNA and genes. The sample table records about 350,000 distinct CDR3 sequences; roughly an eighth of these occur just once. About a fifth of the sample is in the top ten clones. The sequencing input was PBMCs or a T cell subset sorted from them (not recorded which). The receptor set was obtained from a young man who had mild COVID-19 (a few samples of this study predate the infection). The sample titles of this study are shuffled in the database, so cell type and time point are left out; the donor was told from shared clones.

The chain employs TRBV5-1 and TRBJ1-2; D is unclear. CDR3 length: 14 amino acids. Trimming took 5 bases from V and 4 from J, leaving 15 bases between them. Germline V gene sequence: CDR1 SGHRS, CDR2 YFSETQ. The CDR3 sequence is CASRRPGGTYGYTF. CDR3 bases: TGCGCCAGCAGGAGGCCCGGTGGTACCTATGGCTACACCTTC.

V usage is TRBV19 and J usage is TRBJ1-4, with no clear D. This CDR3 comprises 16 residues. CDR1 and CDR2 from the germline V gene are LNHDA and SQIVND (reference sequence). V was shortened by 8 bases and J by 3 bases, with 19 bases between the two germline ends. The CDR3 DNA reads as TGTGCCAGTCGATCCGGACGCTTTAGGGCTAATGAAAAACTGTTTTTT. Its translation is CASRSGRFRANEKLFF. The full variable domain, in which reference TRBV19 and TRBJ1-4 provide the parts outside the CDR3, is DGGITQSPKYLFRKEGQNVTLSCEQNLNHDAMYWYRQDPGQGLRLIYYSQIVNDFQKGDIAEGYSVSREKKESFPLTVTSAQKNPTAFYLCASRSGRFRANEKLFFGSGTQLSVL.

Concerning this clonotype itself: Given a much more abundant clone one base away, this may be a read error. V usage is TRBV18 and J usage is TRBJ2-5; no firm D call. This CDR3 has 14 residues. CDR1 KGHSH and CDR2 LQKENI come from the germline V gene. V lost 5 bases to trimming and J lost 8 bases, with 18 bases between them. The CDR3 bases are TGTGCCAGCTCATTACCGGTACCTAAGGAAACCCAGTACTTC. It is translated as CASSLPVPKETQYF.

This clonotype appeared a few times. CDR3: CASSSRTGQDTQYF. The CDR3, as DNA: TGTGCCAGCAGCTCCCGGACTGGGCAAGATACGCAGTATTTT. The chain links TRBV9 to TRBJ2-3; weak D call: TRBD2 (5 bases). The CDR3 length is 14 residues. Trimming pared 4 bases from V and 5 bases from J, leaving 14 bases between. Per the germline V gene, CDR1 is SGDLS and CDR2 is YYNGEE.

This clonotype was observed a few times. The J gene is TRBJ1-5, the V gene TRBV6-2 or TRBV6-3, with D perhaps TRBD1 (5 bases). CDR1 and CDR2 from the germline V gene are MNHEY and SVGEGT. CDR3 length equals 16 residues. V lost 0 bases and J lost 3, with 12 bases in between. CDR3 nucleotide sequence: TGTGCCAGCAGTTACTCGATCGGGACGGACAATCAGCCCCAGCATTTT. Residues: CASSYSIGTDNQPQHF.

This rearrangement joins TRBV11-2 to TRBJ2-7, with a possible D match to TRBD2 (7 bases). With 1 base removed from V and 6 bases from J, the gap between germline ends came to 16 bases. Germline loops: CDR1 SGHAT, CDR2 FQNNGV. The CDR3 is made up of 15 amino acids. The CDR3: CASSLVAGAFGEQYF. Written as DNA, the CDR3 is TGTGCCAGCAGCTTAGTTGCGGGGGCGTTCGGCGAGCAGTACTTC.

V usage is TRBV4-1 and J usage is TRBJ2-1; a possible D gene is TRBD2 (5 bases). The CDR3 covers 14 residues. CDR1 MGHRA and CDR2 YSYEKL come from the germline V gene. V was trimmed by 1 base and J by 4 bases, leaving 8 bases between them. CDR3 bases: TGCGCCAGCAGCCAAGCGAGGGCTTACAATGAGCAGTTCTTC. Translating gives CASSQARAYNEQFF.

CDR3: CASSLGLAQGLFIHEQYF. The CDR3 coding sequence is TGTGCCAGCAGCTTAGGTTTAGCACAGGGTTTATTTATTCACGAGCAGTACTTC. The chain uses TRBV7-2 and TRBJ2-7, with TRBD1 as a possible D gene (6 bases). From germline, CDR1 is SGHTA and CDR2 FQGNSA. Trimming stripped 1 base from V and 5 bases from J, with 24 bases between. The CDR3 totals 18 residues.

The V gene is TRBV7-9, the J gene TRBJ2-7; D is undetermined. The germline CDR1 and CDR2 sequences are SEHNR and FQNEAQ (reference sequence). The CDR3 is made up of 15 amino acids. The V gene lost 5 bases and the J gene lost 6 bases, with 20 bases spanning the gap. CDR3 protein: CASSPYSMGRIEQYF. The CDR3 DNA sequence: TGTGCCAGCAGCCCCTATTCAATGGGCAGGATCGAGCAGTACTTC.

This clonotype was found many times. V gene TRBV6-2 or TRBV6-3 combines with J gene TRBJ1-6, with D perhaps matching TRBD1 (5 bases). Trimming cost V 4 bases and J 8 bases, with 9 bases left between them. The CDR3 extends over 13 amino acids. The germline gives CDR1 MNHEY, CDR2 SVGEGT. CDR3 nucleotides: TGTGCCAGCAGTTTCAGGGAACATTCACCCCTCCACTTT. It translates to CASSFREHSPLHF.